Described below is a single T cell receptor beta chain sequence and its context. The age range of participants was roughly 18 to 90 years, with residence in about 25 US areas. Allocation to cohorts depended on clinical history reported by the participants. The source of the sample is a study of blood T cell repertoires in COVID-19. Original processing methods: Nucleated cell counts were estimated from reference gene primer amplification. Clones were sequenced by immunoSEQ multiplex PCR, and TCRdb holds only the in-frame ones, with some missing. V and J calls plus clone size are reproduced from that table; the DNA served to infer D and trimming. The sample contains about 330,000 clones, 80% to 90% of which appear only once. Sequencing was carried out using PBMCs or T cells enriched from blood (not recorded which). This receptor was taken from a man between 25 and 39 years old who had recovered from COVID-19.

CDR3 protein: CASSPGLREETQYF. CDR3 sequence (DNA): TGCGCCAGCAGCCCCGGGCTGAGGGAAGAGACCCAGTACTTC. The rearrangement links TRBV5-1 to TRBJ2-5; weak D call: TRBD2 (5 bases). CDR1 and CDR2 (germline): SGHRS, YFSETQ. This CDR3 is built from 14 residues. Trimming removed 4 bases from V and 3 bases from J, with 13 bases in between.